The 26 T cell receptor beta chains presented below share a single source sample, sequenced in a study of beta chain features in type 1 diabetes. Study-wide points: Across all four CD4+ subsets, people with type 1 diabetes showed modestly shorter TCRB CDR3s.

These receptors have no known antigen. Sequencing targeted expressed TCRB transcripts, as all isolated RNA had been reverse transcribed. The table came from immunoSEQ multiplex PCR; TCRdb's copy has only in-frame clones and leaves some out. Among 350,000 to 400,000 clones listed, roughly 13% were seen once. The sample taken for sequencing was naive CD4+ T cells from blood. The receptors were sampled from a woman between 18 and 29 years old with type 1 diabetes.

The V and J genes are TRBV2 and TRBJ1-2; D is possibly TRBD1 (5 bases). Between the trimmed V and J ends, which lost 4 bases and 8 bases, there was a span of 14 bases. The germline V gene encodes CDR1 SNHLY and CDR2 FYNNEI. This CDR3 has 13 residues. CDR3 in amino acids: CASSVGGPEGYTF. CDR3 DNA: TGTGCCAGCAGTGTGGGGGGACCGGAAGGCTACACCTTC.

This clone has a handful of counts. The same CDR3 also results from other DNA sequences found in this sample. The chain is built from TRBV29-1 and TRBJ2-7; possibly TRBD1 for D (6 bases). Per the germline V gene, CDR1 is SQVTM and CDR2 is ANQGSEA. The CDR3 runs 11 residues. V was trimmed by 4 bases and J by 3 bases, leaving 7 bases between them. The CDR3 DNA follows: TGCAGCGTTGGGACAGTCTACGAGCAGTACTTC. Its protein is CSVGTVYEQYF.

The chain has TRBV4-3 and TRBJ2-3; D call uncertain. Germline V gene sequence: CDR1 LGHNA, CDR2 YSLEER. The CDR3 spans 15 residues. Trimming left V 2 bases short and J 0 bases short, with 9 bases between. The CDR3 sequence is CASSQLATSTDTQYF. In DNA, the CDR3 is TGCGCCAGCAGCCAACTGGCAACCAGCACAGATACGCAGTATTTT.

This chain joins TRBV2 and TRBJ2-3, with 7 bases lining up with TRBD1. V lost 9 bases to trimming and J lost 1 base; unmatched junction nucleotides: 10. The CDR3 extends over 15 amino acids. Per germline, CDR1 SNHLY and CDR2 FYNNEI. CDR3 sequence reads: CARSGTGVGTDTQYF. CDR3 nucleotides: TGTGCCAGGTCTGGTACAGGGGTGGGCACAGATACGCAGTATTTT.

The chain links TRBV11-2 to TRBJ2-1; TRBD2 is a possible D gene (5 bases). This CDR3 comprises 14 residues. Germline lookup yields CDR1 SGHAT and CDR2 FQNNGV. Trimming cost V 1 base and J 4 bases, with 8 bases left between them. As DNA, the CDR3 is TGTGCCAGCAGCTTAGCGGGATTATACAATGAGCAGTTCTTC. It yields the protein CASSLAGLYNEQFF.

In this sample, this clone turned up a few times. This rearrangement joins TRBV21-1 to TRBJ2-1; TRBD1, as called in the table, went unchecked against the DNA. TRBV21-1 is tagged as a pseudogene. The CDR3 length is 16 residues. Written as DNA, the CDR3 is TGTGCCAGCAGCAAAGGGGACAGGGTAAGGGAAAATGAGCAGTTCTTC. It encodes CASSKGDRVRENEQFF.

The chain employs TRBV28 and TRBJ2-4, with D perhaps matching TRBD2 (6 bases). The germline CDR1 and CDR2 sequences are MDHEN and SYDVKM. The CDR3 loop spans 14 amino acids. CDR3 residues: CVTSTGGTKNIQYF. The CDR3 coding sequence is TGTGTCACAAGCACCGGCGGGACCAAAAACATTCAGTACTTC.

The chain recombines TRBV29-1 with TRBJ1-1, with TRBD1 as a possible D gene (6 bases). Per germline, CDR1 SQVTM and CDR2 ANQGSEA. Between the trimmed V and J ends, which lost 6 bases and 1 base, there was a span of 15 bases. The CDR3 is made up of 14 amino acids. The CDR3 region is CSVGKAGENTEAFF. The DNA of the CDR3 is TGCAGCGTCGGGAAGGCAGGGGAGAACACTGAAGCTTTCTTT.

This clone was seen more than once but under ten times. This rearrangement joins TRBV10-3 to TRBJ2-7, with D possibly being TRBD2 (6 bases). This CDR3 region has 15 residues. Germline CDR1 ENHRY, CDR2 SYGVKD. Between the trimmed V and J ends, which lost 0 bases and 3 bases, there was a span of 12 bases. CDR3 sequence (DNA): TGTGCCATCAGTGAGTCGATTCGCGGGGACTACGAGCAGTACTTC. Translated: CAISESIRGDYEQYF.

This chain connects TRBV19 to TRBJ2-1, with D possibly TRBD2 on 5 matching bases. The germline V and J ends were trimmed by 5 bases and 7 bases, with 12 bases remaining between them. The CDR3 is 13 residues long. Germline CDR1 reads LNHDA; CDR2 reads SQIVND (reference sequence). As DNA, the CDR3 is TGTGCCAGTAGTTCCCAGGAGCGGAATGAGCAGTTCTTC. This translates into CASSSQERNEQFF.

The rearrangement uses TRBV14 and TRBJ1-1; a possible D gene is TRBD1 (5 bases). Germline V CDR1 and CDR2: SGHDN, FVKESK. The CDR3 runs to 15 residues. With 5 bases removed from V and 1 base from J, the gap between germline ends came to 14 bases. CDR3 residues: CASSGLTDRNTEAFF. CDR3 bases: TGTGCCAGCAGCGGGTTAACCGACAGGAACACTGAAGCTTTCTTT.

The J gene is TRBJ2-5, the V gene TRBV10-3; 11 bases agree with TRBD1. Germline V gene data show CDR1 as ENHRY and CDR2 as SYGVKD. J gave up 5 bases and V 4 bases, and 9 bases lay outside the gene matches. This CDR3 comprises 16 residues. CDR3 DNA sequence: TGTGCCATCAGTGCGGGGAGGACAGGGGGCGGTGAGACCCAGTACTTC. It encodes CAISAGRTGGGETQYF.

This clone has more than one count but fewer than ten. This chain connects TRBV4-3 to TRBJ2-3; 11 bases map to TRBD2. Trimming removed 2 bases from V and 6 bases from J; junction bases left unmatched: 7. Germline-derived CDR1 and CDR2 are LGHNA and YSLEER. The CDR3 runs 16 residues. The CDR3 loop is CASSQQTSGALDTQYF. CDR3 in DNA: TGCGCCAGCAGCCAACAGACTAGCGGGGCTCTGGATACGCAGTATTTT.

This clone was seen only a few times. This chain uses TRBV29-1 with TRBJ2-7; D is perhaps TRBD2 (6 bases). CDR3 length: 13 residues. Germline V gene data show CDR1 as SQVTM and CDR2 as ANQGSEA. The V and J ends lost 4 bases and 1 base respectively, with 11 bases between them. Here the CDR3 reads CSVVVAASYEQYF. DNA for the CDR3: TGCAGCGTTGTTGTAGCGGCGTCCTACGAGCAGTACTTC.

About this clone itself: The sample carries other DNA sequences with the same CDR3. The gene calls are TRBV7-2 and TRBJ2-3, with TRBD2 as a possible D gene (7 bases). There are 14 residues in the CDR3. V was pared by 3 bases and J by 1 base, with 8 bases between. Germline assignment: CDR1 SGHTA and CDR2 FQGNSA. CDR3 coding DNA: TGTGCCAGCAGCTTCGGGGGGCGCACAGATACGCAGTATTTT. Protein: CASSFGGRTDTQYF.

The chain is built from TRBV4-3 and TRBJ1-2, with D possibly TRBD1 on 6 matching bases. The CDR3 loop spans 14 amino acids. Germline values: CDR1 LGHNA, CDR2 YSLEER. V lost 0 bases to trimming and J lost 8 bases, with 13 bases between them. The CDR3 loop reads CASSQDPGGWGYTF. The CDR3 DNA is TGCGCCAGCAGCCAAGATCCGGGGGGCTGGGGCTACACCTTC.

This clone showed up just a few times. This chain joins TRBV7-2 and TRBJ2-7; D is perhaps TRBD1 (5 bases). The V and J ends lost 4 bases and 8 bases respectively, with 9 bases between them. CDR1 SGHTA and CDR2 FQGNSA come from the germline V gene. The length of the CDR3 is 11 residues. CDR3 sequence reads: CASSSQAKQYF. For the CDR3, the DNA is TGTGCCAGCAGCTCACAGGCCAAGCAGTACTTC. The full variable domain, completed using reference TRBV7-2 and TRBJ2-7, is GAGVSQSPSNKVTEKGKDVELRCDPISGHTALYWYRQSLGQGLEFLIYFQGNSAPDKSGLPSDRFSAERTGGSVSTLTIQRTQQEDSAVYLCASSSQAKQYFGPGTRLTVT.

This clone has more than one count but fewer than ten. The chain couples TRBV7-2 to TRBJ1-1; 7 positions match TRBD1. From germline, CDR1 is SGHTA and CDR2 FQGNSA. The CDR3 has 14 amino acids. The J segment lost 5 bases and the V segment lost 4 bases, leaving 7 bases of the junction unmatched. DNA for the CDR3: TGTGCCAGCAGCTCCCGACAGGGCGTGACTGAAGCTTTCTTT. Protein sequence: CASSSRQGVTEAFF. Filled out from reference TRBV7-2 and TRBJ1-1, the complete variable domain reads GAGVSQSPSNKVTEKGKDVELRCDPISGHTALYWYRQSLGQGLEFLIYFQGNSAPDKSGLPSDRFSAERTGGSVSTLTIQRTQQEDSAVYLCASSSRQGVTEAFFGQGTRLTVV.

In its sample, this clone was seen a few times. The rearrangement links TRBV7-2 to TRBJ2-2, with TRBD2 as a possible D gene (6 bases). Germline CDR1 reads SGHTA; CDR2 reads FQGNSA. This CDR3 spans 15 amino acids. Trimming stripped 0 bases from V and 7 bases from J, with 12 bases between. CDR3 protein: CASSLAAGSGGELFF. For the CDR3, the DNA is TGTGCCAGCAGCTTAGCCGCGGGGAGTGGCGGGGAGCTGTTTTTT.

CDR3 sequence reads: CASSSSESGYTF. The CDR3 nucleotides are TGTGCCAGCAGCTCTTCGGAGAGCGGCTACACCTTC. V and J are TRBV28 and TRBJ1-2; D uncertain. Germline V gene sequence: CDR1 MDHEN, CDR2 SYDVKM. This CDR3 region has 12 residues. Trimming cost V 6 bases and J 8 bases, with 13 bases left between them.

V and J are TRBV14 and TRBJ2-4; TRBD1 matches 8 bases. The CDR3 totals 15 residues. Germline lookup yields CDR1 SGHDN and CDR2 FVKESK. V gave up 3 bases and J gave up 1 base; unmatched junction bases: 2. The CDR3 sequence is CASSQTGVAKNIQYF. CDR3 DNA sequence: TGTGCCAGCAGCCAGACAGGGGTGGCCAAAAACATTCAGTACTTC. Looking up the rest from reference TRBV14 and TRBJ2-4 gives the full variable domain: EAGVTQFPSHSVIEKGQTVTLRCDPISGHDNLYWYRRVMGKEIKFLLHFVKESKQDESGMPNNRFLAERTGGTYSTLKVQPAELEDSGVYFCASSQTGVAKNIQYFGAGTRLSVL.

This clone was picked up a small number of times. The chain is built from TRBV7-2 and TRBJ2-1; D is ambiguous. Germline V gene data show CDR1 as SGHTA and CDR2 as FQGNSA. Trimming took off 2 bases at V and 9 bases at J, with 8 bases between the two ends. This CDR3 contains 12 residues. This CDR3 reads CASSLSRAEQFF. As DNA, the CDR3 is TGTGCCAGCAGCTTAAGCCGTGCTGAGCAGTTCTTC.

CDR3 DNA sequence: TGTGCCAGCAGCCCTAGCGGGCCCACTGGTGGTGAGCAGTTCTTC. Protein: CASSPSGPTGGEQFF. The V and J genes are TRBV11-3 and TRBJ2-1; TRBD2 aligns across 8 bases. CDR1 and CDR2 from the germline V gene are SGHNT and YENEEA. This CDR3 has 15 amino acids. V lost 5 bases to trimming and J lost 9 bases; unmatched junction nucleotides: 12.

V gene TRBV30 combines with J gene TRBJ2-7, with D tentatively TRBD2 (5 bases). CDR1 and CDR2 (germline): GTSNPN, SVGIG (reference sequence). This CDR3 has 13 residues. Trimming removed 4 bases at V and 1 base at J, with 11 bases between. Written as DNA, the CDR3 is TGTGCCTGGAACGGGGAAGCGTCCTACGAGCAGTACTTC. It translates to CAWNGEASYEQYF. Full variable domain (rest looked up from reference TRBV30 and TRBJ2-7): SQTIHQWPATLVQPVGSPLSLECTVEGTSNPNLYWYRQAAGRGLQLLFYSVGIGQISSEVPQNLSASRPQDRQFILSSKKLLLSDSGFYLCAWNGEASYEQYFGPGTRLTVT.

This clone was recorded a few times. The chain uses TRBV18 and TRBJ2-3; 7 nucleotides align to TRBD1. Germline V CDR1 and CDR2: KGHSH, LQKENI. V lost 4 bases, J lost 3 bases, and 4 bases stayed unmatched. This CDR3 region has 14 residues. The CDR3 region is CASSRKTGTDTQYF. CDR3 DNA sequence: TGTGCCAGCTCACGAAAGACAGGGACAGATACGCAGTATTTT.

V gene TRBV28 combines with J gene TRBJ2-7; perhaps TRBD1 as D (7 bases). Germline CDR1 is MDHEN and CDR2 is SYDVKM. This CDR3 has 16 amino acids. V lost 4 bases, J lost 1 base, and 17 bases lay in between. The CDR3 loop is CASSSPGRGVSYEQYF. In nucleotides, the CDR3 is TGTGCCAGCAGTTCTCCGGGCAGGGGGGTGTCCTACGAGCAGTACTTC.